This TCR beta chain comes out of a study of cytomegalovirus exposure and HLA in healthy donors. The PCR employed 60 Vbeta primers together with 13 Jbeta primers. Some clones are missing from TCRdb's copy, which holds only in-frame ones; the method was immunoSEQ multiplex PCR. Here the sample table reports some 200,000 clones. J gave up 2 bases and V 4 bases, and 10 bases lay outside the gene matches. The germline gives CDR1 SGHNT, CDR2 YYREEE (reference sequence). CDR3 length: 16 residues. This receptor was taken from a girl aged 2 to 9 in good health and CMV-seropositive. Sample: PBMCs. The rearrangement uses TRBV5-4 and TRBJ2-3, with TRBD1 identical over 7 bases. The DNA of the CDR3 is TGTGCCAGCAGCGGGCTGGGGACAGTCCCCACAGATACGCAGTATTTT. It encodes CASSGLGTVPTDTQYF.